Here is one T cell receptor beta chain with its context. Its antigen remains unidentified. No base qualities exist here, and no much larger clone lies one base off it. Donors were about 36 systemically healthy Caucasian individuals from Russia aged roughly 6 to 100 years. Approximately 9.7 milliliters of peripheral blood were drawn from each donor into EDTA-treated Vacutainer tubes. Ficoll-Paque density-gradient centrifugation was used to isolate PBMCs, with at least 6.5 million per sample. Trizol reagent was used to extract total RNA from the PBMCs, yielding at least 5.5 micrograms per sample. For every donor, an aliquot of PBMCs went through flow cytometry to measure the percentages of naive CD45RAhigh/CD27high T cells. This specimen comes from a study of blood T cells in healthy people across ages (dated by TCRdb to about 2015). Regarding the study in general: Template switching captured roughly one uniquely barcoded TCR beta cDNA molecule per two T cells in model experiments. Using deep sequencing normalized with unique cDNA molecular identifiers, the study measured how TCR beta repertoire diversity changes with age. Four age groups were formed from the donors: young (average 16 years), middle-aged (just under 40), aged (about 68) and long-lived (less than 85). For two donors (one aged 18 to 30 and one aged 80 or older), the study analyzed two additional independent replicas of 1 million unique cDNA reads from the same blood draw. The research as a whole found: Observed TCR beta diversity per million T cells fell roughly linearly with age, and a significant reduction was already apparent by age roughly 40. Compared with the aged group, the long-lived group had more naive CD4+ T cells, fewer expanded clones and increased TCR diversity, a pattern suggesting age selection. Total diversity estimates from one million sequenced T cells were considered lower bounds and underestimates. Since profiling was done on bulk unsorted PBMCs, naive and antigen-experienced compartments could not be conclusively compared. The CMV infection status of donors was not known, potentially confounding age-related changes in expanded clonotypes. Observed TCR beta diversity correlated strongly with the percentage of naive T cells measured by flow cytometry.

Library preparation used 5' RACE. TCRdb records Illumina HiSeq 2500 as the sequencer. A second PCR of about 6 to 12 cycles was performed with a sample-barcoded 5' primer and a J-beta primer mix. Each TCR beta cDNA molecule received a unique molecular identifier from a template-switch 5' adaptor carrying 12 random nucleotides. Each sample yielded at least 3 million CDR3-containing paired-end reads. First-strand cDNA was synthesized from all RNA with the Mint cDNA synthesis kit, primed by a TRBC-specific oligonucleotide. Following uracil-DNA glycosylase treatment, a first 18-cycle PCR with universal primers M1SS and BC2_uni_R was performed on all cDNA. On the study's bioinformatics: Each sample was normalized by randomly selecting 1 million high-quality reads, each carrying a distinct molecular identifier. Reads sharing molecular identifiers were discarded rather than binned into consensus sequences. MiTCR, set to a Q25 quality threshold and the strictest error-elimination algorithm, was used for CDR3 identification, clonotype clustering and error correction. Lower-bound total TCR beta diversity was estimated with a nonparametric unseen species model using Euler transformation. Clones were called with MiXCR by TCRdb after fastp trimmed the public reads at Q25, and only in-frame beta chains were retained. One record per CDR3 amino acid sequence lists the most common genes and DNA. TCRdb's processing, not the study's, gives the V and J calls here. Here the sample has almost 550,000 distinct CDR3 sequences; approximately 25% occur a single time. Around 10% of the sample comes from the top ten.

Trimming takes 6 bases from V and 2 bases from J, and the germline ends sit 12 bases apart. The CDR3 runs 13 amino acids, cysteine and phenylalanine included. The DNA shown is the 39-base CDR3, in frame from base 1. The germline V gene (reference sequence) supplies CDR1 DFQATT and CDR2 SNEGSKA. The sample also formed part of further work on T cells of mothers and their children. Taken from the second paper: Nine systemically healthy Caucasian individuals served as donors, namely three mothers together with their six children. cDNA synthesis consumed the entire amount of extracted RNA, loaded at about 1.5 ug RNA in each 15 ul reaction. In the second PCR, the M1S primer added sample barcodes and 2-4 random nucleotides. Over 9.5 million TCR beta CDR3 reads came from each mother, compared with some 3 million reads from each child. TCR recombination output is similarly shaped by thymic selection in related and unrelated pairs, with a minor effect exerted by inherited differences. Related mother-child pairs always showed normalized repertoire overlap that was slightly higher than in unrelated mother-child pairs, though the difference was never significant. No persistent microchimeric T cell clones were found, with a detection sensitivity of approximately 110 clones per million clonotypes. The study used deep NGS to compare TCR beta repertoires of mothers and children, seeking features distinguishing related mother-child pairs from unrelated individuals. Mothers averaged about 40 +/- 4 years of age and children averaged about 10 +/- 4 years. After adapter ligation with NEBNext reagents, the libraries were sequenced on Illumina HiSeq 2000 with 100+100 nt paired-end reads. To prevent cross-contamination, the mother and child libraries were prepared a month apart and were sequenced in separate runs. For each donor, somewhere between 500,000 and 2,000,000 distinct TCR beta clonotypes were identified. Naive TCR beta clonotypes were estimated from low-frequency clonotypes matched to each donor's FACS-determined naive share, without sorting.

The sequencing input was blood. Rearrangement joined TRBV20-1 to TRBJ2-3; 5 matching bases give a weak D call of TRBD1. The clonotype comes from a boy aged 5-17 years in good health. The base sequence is TGCAGTGCCCGGCCAGGGAACACAGATACGCAGTATTTT. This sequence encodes CSARPGNTDTQYF.